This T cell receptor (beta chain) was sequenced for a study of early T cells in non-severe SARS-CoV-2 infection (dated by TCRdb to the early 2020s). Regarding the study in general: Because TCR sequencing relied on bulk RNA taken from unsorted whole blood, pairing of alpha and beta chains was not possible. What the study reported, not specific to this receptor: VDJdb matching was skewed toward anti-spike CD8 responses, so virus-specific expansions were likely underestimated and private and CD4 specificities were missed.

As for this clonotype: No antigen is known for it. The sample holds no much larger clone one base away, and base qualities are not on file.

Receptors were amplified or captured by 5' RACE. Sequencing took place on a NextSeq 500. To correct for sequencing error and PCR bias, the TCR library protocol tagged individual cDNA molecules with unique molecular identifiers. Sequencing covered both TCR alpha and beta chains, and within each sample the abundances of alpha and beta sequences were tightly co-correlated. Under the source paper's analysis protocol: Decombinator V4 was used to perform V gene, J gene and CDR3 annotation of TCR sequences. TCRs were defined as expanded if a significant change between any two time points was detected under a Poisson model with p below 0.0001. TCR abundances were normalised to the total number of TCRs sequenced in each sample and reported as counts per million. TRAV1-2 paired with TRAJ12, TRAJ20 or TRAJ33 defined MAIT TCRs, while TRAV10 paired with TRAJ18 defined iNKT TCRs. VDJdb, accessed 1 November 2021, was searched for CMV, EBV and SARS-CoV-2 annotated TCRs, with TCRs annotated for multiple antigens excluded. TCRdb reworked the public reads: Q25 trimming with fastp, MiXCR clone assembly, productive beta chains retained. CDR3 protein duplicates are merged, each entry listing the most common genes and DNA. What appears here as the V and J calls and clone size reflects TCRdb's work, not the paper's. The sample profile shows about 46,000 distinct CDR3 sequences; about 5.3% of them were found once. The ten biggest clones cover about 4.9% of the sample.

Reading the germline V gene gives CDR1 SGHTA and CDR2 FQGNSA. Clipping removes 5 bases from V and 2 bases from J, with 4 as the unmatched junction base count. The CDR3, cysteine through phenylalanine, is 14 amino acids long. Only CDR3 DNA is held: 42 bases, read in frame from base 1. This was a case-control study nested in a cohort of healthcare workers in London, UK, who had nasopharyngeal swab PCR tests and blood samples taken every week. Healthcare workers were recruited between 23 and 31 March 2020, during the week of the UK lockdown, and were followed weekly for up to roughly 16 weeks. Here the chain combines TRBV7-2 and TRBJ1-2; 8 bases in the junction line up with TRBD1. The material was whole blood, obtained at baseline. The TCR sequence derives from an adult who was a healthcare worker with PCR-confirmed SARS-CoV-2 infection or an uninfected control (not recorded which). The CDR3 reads CASSPGQGNYGYTF. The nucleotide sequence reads TGTGCCAGCAGCCCCGGACAGGGAAACTATGGCTACACCTTC.